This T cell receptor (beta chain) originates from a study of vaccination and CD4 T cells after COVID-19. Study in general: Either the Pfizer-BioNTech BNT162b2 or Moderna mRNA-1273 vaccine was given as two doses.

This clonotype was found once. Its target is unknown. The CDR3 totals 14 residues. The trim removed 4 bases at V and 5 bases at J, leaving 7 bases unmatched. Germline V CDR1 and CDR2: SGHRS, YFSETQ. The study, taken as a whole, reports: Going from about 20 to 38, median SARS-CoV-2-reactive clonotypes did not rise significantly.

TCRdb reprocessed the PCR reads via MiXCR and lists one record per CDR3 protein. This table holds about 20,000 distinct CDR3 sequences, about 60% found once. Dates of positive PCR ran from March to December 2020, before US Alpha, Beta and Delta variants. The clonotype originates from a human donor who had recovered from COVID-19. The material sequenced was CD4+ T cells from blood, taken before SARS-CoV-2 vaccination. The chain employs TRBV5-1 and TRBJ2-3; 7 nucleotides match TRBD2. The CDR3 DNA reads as TGCGCCAGCAGCCTACGACTAGCAATAGATACGCAGTATTTT. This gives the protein CASSLRLAIDTQYF.